A selection of T cell receptor beta chains follows, all from one sample in a study of cytomegalovirus exposure and HLA in healthy donors. Clones were sequenced by immunoSEQ multiplex PCR, and TCRdb holds only the in-frame ones, with some missing. The sample has about 160,000 clones, 84% seen once; the top ten hold 1.9%. The sequencing sample was made of PBMCs. Receptors originate from a man aged 18 to 29 in good health and CMV-seronegative. The CDR3 runs from the conserved cysteine through the conserved F or W. Each record gives: CDR3 DNA, CDR3 protein, V gene, J gene, D gene, clone size. D genes are given only for firm matches. Size tells how often a clone was seen (once, few, many) or the class of an expanded clone, and some rows leave it out.

CDR3nt: TGTGCCAGCAGCGTCAGCGCGGGACAGGGTAGCTACGAGCAGTACTTC
CDR3aa: CASSVSAGQGSYEQYF
v_gene: TRBV9
j_gene: TRBJ2-7
d_gene: TRBD1
abundance: -

CDR3nt: TGTGCCATCAGTGAGACTAGCGGTAAATACAATGAGCAGTTCTTC
CDR3aa: CAISETSGKYNEQFF
v_gene: TRBV10-3
j_gene: TRBJ2-1
d_gene: TRBD2
abundance: -

CDR3nt: TGTGCCAGCACCACAGGGTCCCTGGAGCAGTACTTC
CDR3aa: CASTTGSLEQYF
v_gene: TRBV28
j_gene: TRBJ2-5
d_gene: -
abundance: -

CDR3nt: TGTGCCAGCAGCTTAGGCGGGACAGGGGGGAACAATGAGCAGTTCTTC
CDR3aa: CASSLGGTGGNNEQFF
v_gene: TRBV7-2
j_gene: TRBJ2-1
d_gene: TRBD1
abundance: -

CDR3nt: TGTGCCAGTAGTAGCGGGACTTCATACAATGAGCAGTTCTTC
CDR3aa: CASSSGTSYNEQFF
v_gene: TRBV19
j_gene: TRBJ2-1
d_gene: -
abundance: -

CDR3nt: TGTGCCAGCTCACTGGACAGGGGCCTTAATTCACCCCTCCACTTT
CDR3aa: CASSLDRGLNSPLHF
v_gene: TRBV18
j_gene: TRBJ1-6
d_gene: TRBD1
abundance: once

CDR3nt: TGTGCCAGCAGCCTAGGGGCAGGGGACTATGGCTACACCTTC
CDR3aa: CASSLGAGDYGYTF
v_gene: TRBV11-2
j_gene: TRBJ1-2
d_gene: -
abundance: once

CDR3nt: TGTGCCAGCAGCGGAAGACAGGGGGACTATGGCTACACCTTC
CDR3aa: CASSGRQGDYGYTF
v_gene: TRBV9
j_gene: TRBJ1-2
d_gene: TRBD1
abundance: -

CDR3nt: TGCACCAGCAGCCAAGATCCTAGCGGGATCCCCCTCTCCTACGAGCAGTACTTC
CDR3aa: CTSSQDPSGIPLSYEQYF
v_gene: TRBV1
j_gene: TRBJ2-7
d_gene: -
abundance: -

CDR3nt: TGTGCCAGTAGTCCCGGACATTACTATGGCTACACCTTC
CDR3aa: CASSPGHYYGYTF
v_gene: TRBV19
j_gene: TRBJ1-2
d_gene: -
abundance: -

CDR3nt: TGTGCCAGCAGTTTGACTAGCGGGTCCTACGAGACCCAGTACTTC
CDR3aa: CASSLTSGSYETQYF
v_gene: TRBV27
j_gene: TRBJ2-5
d_gene: TRBD2
abundance: -

CDR3nt: TGTGCCAGCAGGACAGGGAACTATGGCTACACCTTC
CDR3aa: CASRTGNYGYTF
v_gene: TRBV19
j_gene: TRBJ1-2
d_gene: TRBD1
abundance: -

CDR3nt: TGTGCCAGCAGCTTAGGAGGCAGGGCCGGGCAGCCCCAGCATTTT
CDR3aa: CASSLGGRAGQPQHF
v_gene: TRBV7-9
j_gene: TRBJ1-5
d_gene: -
abundance: once

CDR3nt: TGTGCCAGCAGTTTAGAGGCTCGCCTACGACGATTGGGTTTCAATGAGCAGTTCTTC
CDR3aa: CASSLEARLRRLGFNEQFF
v_gene: TRBV28
j_gene: TRBJ2-1
d_gene: -
abundance: -

CDR3nt: TGTGCCAGCATCCCGGGTGACAGGGGTCGAGAAAAACTGTTTTTT
CDR3aa: CASIPGDRGREKLFF
v_gene: TRBV28
j_gene: TRBJ1-4
d_gene: TRBD1
abundance: -

CDR3nt: TGTGCCAGCATCGCCAAGAGGACCGGGGAGCTGTTTTTT
CDR3aa: CASIAKRTGELFF
v_gene: TRBV7-9
j_gene: TRBJ2-2
d_gene: -
abundance: -

CDR3nt: TGTGCCAGCGGTTATCCCCTAGCGGGAGGGGGTCGGTACGAGCAGTACTTC
CDR3aa: CASGYPLAGGGRYEQYF
v_gene: TRBV28
j_gene: TRBJ2-7
d_gene: TRBD2
abundance: -

CDR3nt: TGTGCCAGCAGCACAGGACAGGAGTTGATCTGGCCCCAGCATTTT
CDR3aa: CASSTGQELIWPQHF
v_gene: TRBV7-9
j_gene: TRBJ1-5
d_gene: TRBD1
abundance: -

CDR3nt: TGTGCCAGCAGCTTAGGGGCCCTAGATACGCAGTATTTT
CDR3aa: CASSLGALDTQYF
v_gene: TRBV11-3
j_gene: TRBJ2-3
d_gene: -
abundance: once

CDR3nt: TGCGCCAGCAGCCACGGAAGGAGTGGGGAGACCCAGTACTTC
CDR3aa: CASSHGRSGETQYF
v_gene: TRBV4-3
j_gene: TRBJ2-5
d_gene: -
abundance: -

CDR3nt: TGCGCCAGCAGCTTAACCGGGACAGTGGGCGCGGAGACCCAGTACTTC
CDR3aa: CASSLTGTVGAETQYF
v_gene: TRBV5-1
j_gene: TRBJ2-5
d_gene: TRBD1
abundance: -

CDR3nt: TGTGCCACCAGCTCTAGGGGGAATCCTGGAAACACCATATATTTT
CDR3aa: CATSSRGNPGNTIYF
v_gene: TRBV15
j_gene: TRBJ1-3
d_gene: -
abundance: -

CDR3nt: TGTGCCAGCAGCTTAGGTCAGGGAACAACTAATGAAAAACTGTTTTTT
CDR3aa: CASSLGQGTTNEKLFF
v_gene: TRBV7-9
j_gene: TRBJ1-4
d_gene: -
abundance: -

CDR3nt: TGTGCCAGTAGCCGAGCGTCAAGCCTGGAGCAGTACTTC
CDR3aa: CASSRASSLEQYF
v_gene: TRBV19
j_gene: TRBJ2-7
d_gene: -
abundance: few

CDR3nt: TGTGCCAGCAGTTTCGAGTACGAGCAGTACTTC
CDR3aa: CASSFEYEQYF
v_gene: TRBV6-5
j_gene: TRBJ2-7
d_gene: -
abundance: -

CDR3nt: TGCAGCGTCTTGGCGGACTATGGCTACACCTTC
CDR3aa: CSVLADYGYTF
v_gene: TRBV29-1
j_gene: TRBJ1-2
d_gene: -
abundance: few

CDR3nt: TGTGCCAGCAGCACAGATTTGGGGCCAGGGGGCTACACCTTC
CDR3aa: CASSTDLGPGGYTF
v_gene: TRBV6-1
j_gene: TRBJ1-2
d_gene: -
abundance: -

CDR3nt: TGTGCCAGCAGTTCCCACAGATACTCCTACAATGAGCAGTTCTTC
CDR3aa: CASSSHRYSYNEQFF
v_gene: TRBV28
j_gene: TRBJ2-1
d_gene: -
abundance: -

CDR3nt: TGTGCCAGCAGGAGGAAGGTTAGCTCCTATAATTCACCCCTCCACTTT
CDR3aa: CASRRKVSSYNSPLHF
v_gene: TRBV2
j_gene: TRBJ1-6
d_gene: -
abundance: -

CDR3nt: TGTGCCAGCAGTTTATACCCGGGTCTCTACAATGAGCAGTTCTTC
CDR3aa: CASSLYPGLYNEQFF
v_gene: TRBV27
j_gene: TRBJ2-1
d_gene: -
abundance: -

CDR3nt: TGTGCCAGCAGCTTGTGGGACAGGGGACGGGATGAGCAGTTCTTC
CDR3aa: CASSLWDRGRDEQFF
v_gene: TRBV5-6
j_gene: TRBJ2-1
d_gene: TRBD1
abundance: -

CDR3nt: TGTGCCAGCAGCTTGGGGACAGTCTCTGGAAACACCATATATTTT
CDR3aa: CASSLGTVSGNTIYF
v_gene: TRBV5-5
j_gene: TRBJ1-3
d_gene: -
abundance: -

CDR3nt: TGTGCCAGCGGCTACGGAGCGGGAGGGACAGATACGCAGTATTTT
CDR3aa: CASGYGAGGTDTQYF
v_gene: TRBV6-1
j_gene: TRBJ2-3
d_gene: TRBD2
abundance: -

CDR3nt: TGTGCCAGCAGCACGCTCGGGGATAGCAATCAGCCCCAGCATTTT
CDR3aa: CASSTLGDSNQPQHF
v_gene: TRBV5-8
j_gene: TRBJ1-5
d_gene: -
abundance: once

CDR3nt: TGTGCCAGCAGCCTAGACTCCTTCGCGGACTACGAGCAGTACTTC
CDR3aa: CASSLDSFADYEQYF
v_gene: TRBV7-2
j_gene: TRBJ2-7
d_gene: -
abundance: -

CDR3nt: TGTGCCAGTTCCGGACTAGCGGGAGTTCAAGATACGCAGTATTTT
CDR3aa: CASSGLAGVQDTQYF
v_gene: TRBV7-8
j_gene: TRBJ2-3
d_gene: TRBD2
abundance: -

CDR3nt: TGTGCCAGCAGGTCCGGCGGGAGAGACACCGGGGAGCTGTTTTTT
CDR3aa: CASRSGGRDTGELFF
v_gene: TRBV5-4
j_gene: TRBJ2-2
d_gene: TRBD2
abundance: -

CDR3nt: TGTGCCAGCAGCCAGGTGGGACAGGGCCATCAGCCCCAGCATTTT
CDR3aa: CASSQVGQGHQPQHF
v_gene: TRBV5-6
j_gene: TRBJ1-5
d_gene: TRBD1
abundance: -

CDR3nt: TGTGCCAGCAGCTTAGCGTTCCCTCGCGGAGATACGCAGTATTTT
CDR3aa: CASSLAFPRGDTQYF
v_gene: TRBV7-6
j_gene: TRBJ2-3
d_gene: -
abundance: once

CDR3nt: TGTGCCAGCAGTTACCCGGGACAGCAATCACCCCTCCACTTT
CDR3aa: CASSYPGQQSPLHF
v_gene: TRBV2
j_gene: TRBJ1-6
d_gene: TRBD1
abundance: -

CDR3nt: TGCGCCAGCAGCCCCGGACAGGGTAATCAGCCCCAGCATTTT
CDR3aa: CASSPGQGNQPQHF
v_gene: TRBV5-1
j_gene: TRBJ1-5
d_gene: TRBD1
abundance: -

CDR3nt: TGTGCCAGCTCACCATCCGGGACTAGCCTTGAGCAGTTCTTC
CDR3aa: CASSPSGTSLEQFF
v_gene: TRBV18
j_gene: TRBJ2-1
d_gene: TRBD2
abundance: -

CDR3nt: TGCGCCAGCAGCCGGACGGCCGGGACAGGGACCTACGAGCAGTACTTC
CDR3aa: CASSRTAGTGTYEQYF
v_gene: TRBV5-1
j_gene: TRBJ2-7
d_gene: TRBD1
abundance: -

CDR3nt: TGTGCCAGCAGCCCCGAGACAGGGCTCAGGAACGCCGGGGAGCTGTTTTTT
CDR3aa: CASSPETGLRNAGELFF
v_gene: TRBV7-8
j_gene: TRBJ2-2
d_gene: TRBD1
abundance: -

CDR3nt: TGTGCCAGCAGTTTGTCTAGCGGGAGGTACGAGCAGTACTTC
CDR3aa: CASSLSSGRYEQYF
v_gene: TRBV27
j_gene: TRBJ2-7
d_gene: TRBD2
abundance: once

CDR3nt: TGTGCCAGCAGCGTACACTGGACTGCGAACACCGGGGAGCTGTTTTTT
CDR3aa: CASSVHWTANTGELFF
v_gene: TRBV9
j_gene: TRBJ2-2
d_gene: -
abundance: -

CDR3nt: TGTGCCAGCAGTGAGGAGGGGCCGGAGCAGCCCACAGATACGCAGTATTTT
CDR3aa: CASSEEGPEQPTDTQYF
v_gene: TRBV6-1
j_gene: TRBJ2-3
d_gene: -
abundance: -

CDR3nt: TGCGCCAGCAGCTCGGGACAGACCTACGAGCAGTACTTC
CDR3aa: CASSSGQTYEQYF
v_gene: TRBV5-1
j_gene: TRBJ2-7
d_gene: TRBD1
abundance: -

CDR3nt: TGTGCCAGCAGCTTAGGTGGGGACGGGGGGGGCTACTATTTT
CDR3aa: CASSLGGDGGGYYF
v_gene: TRBV7-2
j_gene: TRBJ2-3
d_gene: TRBD2
abundance: few

CDR3nt: TGTGCCAGCAGCATCCGTCGGGGGGACACTGAAGCTTTCTTT
CDR3aa: CASSIRRGDTEAFF
v_gene: TRBV7-3
j_gene: TRBJ1-1
d_gene: -
abundance: -

CDR3nt: TGTGCCAGCAGTTCTGTCAGCTCTGGGGCCAACGTCCTGACTTTC
CDR3aa: CASSSVSSGANVLTF
v_gene: TRBV28
j_gene: TRBJ2-6
d_gene: -
abundance: -

CDR3nt: TGTGCCAGCGCTCTAAGGAGCGGGACGAACACCGGGGAGCTGTTTTTT
CDR3aa: CASALRSGTNTGELFF
v_gene: TRBV7-6
j_gene: TRBJ2-2
d_gene: TRBD2
abundance: once